This is a list of T cell receptor beta chains from one sample in a study of blood T cell repertoires in COVID-19. Sequencing used immunoSEQ multiplex PCR; TCRdb keeps in-frame clones, though not all of them. This table holds 450,000 to 500,000 clones, around 90% found once. The specimen sequenced was PBMCs or T cells enriched from blood (not recorded which). Receptors were obtained from a woman in her late teens or twenties who had recovered from COVID-19. Both conserved end residues are part of each CDR3. The order of the fields is V gene, J gene, D gene, clone size, CDR3 DNA, CDR3 protein. A D gene is named only where the DNA matches it firmly. Size is stated for part of the rows, as once, few or many counts, or as a class when the clone is expanded.

TRBV7-6	TRBJ1-1	NA	NA	TGTGCCAGCAGCTCTATGACGGGGGGTGGCACTGAAGCTTTCTTT	CASSSMTGGGTEAFF
TRBV6-1	TRBJ1-1	TRBD1	NA	TGTGCCAGCAGTGAAGTAGGATACAGGGGCTCCGAAGCTTTCTTT	CASSEVGYRGSEAFF
TRBV6-5	TRBJ1-5	NA	NA	TGTGCCAGCAGAGAGAGAAGCAATCAGCCCCAGCATTTT	CASRERSNQPQHF
TRBV29-1	TRBJ1-1	NA	NA	TGCAGCGTTGTGCGGCAGGGGTTTAACACTGAAGCTTTCTTT	CSVVRQGFNTEAFF
TRBV4-1	TRBJ2-2	NA	NA	TGCGCCAGCAGCCAAGCTGGGGGACTCACCGGGGAGCTGTTTTTT	CASSQAGGLTGELFF
TRBV6-5	TRBJ2-1	TRBD1	NA	TGTGCCAGCAGTTACGAGGGACAGGGGAATGAGCAGTTCTTC	CASSYEGQGNEQFF
TRBV28	TRBJ2-2	TRBD2	NA	TGTGCCAGCAGTTCCACTAGCGGGGGGTCCGGGGAGCTGTTTTTT	CASSSTSGGSGELFF
TRBV2	TRBJ2-3	NA	NA	TGTGCCAGCAGCCGGGACAACACAGATACGCAGTATTTT	CASSRDNTDTQYF
TRBV5-5	TRBJ1-5	NA	few	TGTGCCAGCAGTTTTTTGTGGATGGGGGAGGAGCAGCCCCAGCATTTT	CASSFLWMGEEQPQHF
TRBV19	TRBJ1-2	NA	NA	TGTGCCAGTAGTCCAGAGACACAGCTTAACTATGGCTACACCTTC	CASSPETQLNYGYTF
TRBV6-1	TRBJ1-5	TRBD1	NA	TGTGCCAGCAGTGGGCCCCCCAGGGGGAGCAATCAGCCCCAGCATTTT	CASSGPPRGSNQPQHF
TRBV18	TRBJ1-1	NA	NA	TGTGCCAGCTCACCGGCGGTGGGCACAGGGACTGAAGCTTTCTTT	CASSPAVGTGTEAFF
TRBV5-6	TRBJ1-1	TRBD1	NA	TGTGCCAGCAGCTTGGCTTGGACAGGGGGCTCGAACACTGAAGCTTTCTTT	CASSLAWTGGSNTEAFF
TRBV30	TRBJ2-7	TRBD1	few	TGTGCCTGGAGACCTAAGGGACAGGGGGGTTACGAGCAGTACTTC	CAWRPKGQGGYEQYF
TRBV7-3	TRBJ2-7	NA	NA	TGTGCCAGCAGCTTAGGTGCAGGGTACGAGCAGTACTTC	CASSLGAGYEQYF
TRBV5-1	TRBJ1-1	TRBD1	NA	TGCGCCAGCAGCCCTCAGGGGGCCGGTGAGAACACTGAAGCTTTCTTT	CASSPQGAGENTEAFF
TRBV6-5	TRBJ2-7	TRBD1	NA	TGTGCCAGCAGTTACTCGAGGCAGGGGGCCGACGAGCAGTACTTC	CASSYSRQGADEQYF
TRBV7-8	TRBJ1-1	NA	NA	TGTGCCAGCAGCTTAGACGAGGGGGGAGGGACTGAAGCTTTCTTT	CASSLDEGGGTEAFF
TRBV5-1	TRBJ2-3	TRBD2	NA	TGCGCCAGCAGCCCCGGGGGAGCGGGGATGGATACGCAGTATTTT	CASSPGGAGMDTQYF
TRBV5-4	TRBJ1-4	TRBD1	NA	TGTGCCAGCAGCTTGGAAGGGGGACAGAATGAAAAACTGTTTTTT	CASSLEGGQNEKLFF
TRBV4-1	TRBJ2-1	NA	NA	TGCGCCAGCAGCCAAGGGATAATCGGGGGGCGAGGGAGTGAGCAGTTCTTC	CASSQGIIGGRGSEQFF
TRBV14	TRBJ2-2	NA	NA	TGTGCCAGCAGCCAAGGGTCGGCAGGGGTCGGGGAGCTGTTTTTT	CASSQGSAGVGELFF
TRBV21-1	TRBJ1-5	NA	NA	TGTGCCAGCAGCGCCAGGATTAGCAATCAGCCCCAGCATTTT	CASSARISNQPQHF
TRBV3-1/TRBV3-2	TRBJ2-2	TRBD2	NA	TGTGCCAGCAGCCAAGATCGACTAGCGGGGGCCACCGGGGAGCTGTTTTTT	CASSQDRLAGATGELFF
TRBV10-1	TRBJ2-1	NA	once	TGCGCCAGCCCGAGGGCGCGGTCTCACAATGAGCAGTTCTTC	CASPRARSHNEQFF
TRBV27	TRBJ1-2	NA	once	TGTGCCAGCAGGCCTGGGGACACGCGTTATAGTGGCTACACCTTC	CASRPGDTRYSGYTF
TRBV11-2	TRBJ1-2	TRBD1	few	TGTGCCAGCAGCCAAGGACAGGGTTTGAGCTATGGCTACACCTTC	CASSQGQGLSYGYTF
TRBV7-9	TRBJ1-6	NA	NA	TGTGCCAGCAGCTTAGGGTCGGGGGAGCCTTCACCCCTCCACTTT	CASSLGSGEPSPLHF
TRBV10-2	TRBJ2-3	NA	NA	TGCGCCAGCAGTGGAGCAGGGCGAGAAATGCAGTATTTT	CASSGAGREMQYF
TRBV5-1	TRBJ1-2	NA	once	TGCGCCAGCAGCTTGGCCCAGGATGGCTACACCTTC	CASSLAQDGYTF
TRBV19	TRBJ1-4	TRBD1	NA	TGTGCCATAAAAGACAGGGGTAATGAAAAACTGTTTTTT	CAIKDRGNEKLFF
TRBV1	TRBJ2-3	NA	NA	TGCACCGGAGCCTTACTCGCCGGGACTAGCGGGGGGCCCCTTAACTTCACAGATACGCAGTATTTT	CTGALLAGTSGGPLNFTDTQYF
TRBV7-9	TRBJ2-3	TRBD2	NA	TGTGCCAGCAGGCCCCTAGCGGGGGGAAGCACAGATACGCAGTATTTT	CASRPLAGGSTDTQYF
TRBV4-1	TRBJ2-4	NA	NA	TGCGCCAGCAGCCGGCTCCGGGAGCCTTTTTCAAACATTCAGTACTTC	CASSRLREPFSNIQYF
TRBV30	TRBJ2-5	TRBD2	NA	TGTGCCTATTCTGTGGCTAGCGGGGCCTCTAGGACCCAGTACTTC	CAYSVASGASRTQYF
TRBV12-5	TRBJ1-3	NA	once	TGTGCTAGTGGTTCCCTGGAGGGCTGGACCATATATTTT	CASGSLEGWTIYF
TRBV19	TRBJ1-3	NA	NA	TGTGCCAGTAGTCCCCTTGAGGAGATCTCTGGAAACACCATATATTTT	CASSPLEEISGNTIYF
TRBV6-5	TRBJ1-2	NA	NA	TGTGCCAGTCACCAGGCGGGGAACTATGGCTACACCTTC	CASHQAGNYGYTF
TRBV28	TRBJ2-7	TRBD1	NA	TGTGCCAGCAGTCCCCCGGGACAGGCCCCCTACGAGCAGTACTTC	CASSPPGQAPYEQYF
TRBV3-1/TRBV3-2	TRBJ2-7	TRBD2	NA	TGTGCCAGCAGCCACCTTTCGACTAGCGGGAACTACGAGCAGTACTTC	CASSHLSTSGNYEQYF
TRBV5-5	TRBJ1-4	TRBD1	NA	TGTGCCAGCAGACTCAGACAGGGCGAAACTAATGAAAAACTGTTTTTT	CASRLRQGETNEKLFF
TRBV28	TRBJ1-2	NA	NA	TGTGCCAGCAGTGGCCGGGAGCTAGGGGCTAGCTATGGCTACACCTTC	CASSGRELGASYGYTF
TRBV18	TRBJ2-7	TRBD1	NA	TGTGCCAGCTCACCGGTGGGACAGCTCGGCGAGCAGTACTTC	CASSPVGQLGEQYF
TRBV10-3	TRBJ1-1	NA	NA	TGTGCCATCAGGTTCAGACAGACCGGGTCTGGGACTGAAGCTTTCTTT	CAIRFRQTGSGTEAFF
TRBV7-3	TRBJ2-2	TRBD2	few	TGTGCCAGCAGCTTAGGAACAGCGGGAACCGGGGAGCTGTTTTTT	CASSLGTAGTGELFF
TRBV19	TRBJ2-1	NA	NA	TGTGCCACCCAAAGGACTTTCACCAATGAGCAGTTCTTC	CATQRTFTNEQFF
TRBV15	TRBJ1-4	NA	NA	TGTGCCACCAGCAGACTCCGTGAAAAACTGTTTTTT	CATSRLREKLFF
TRBV25-1	TRBJ1-1	NA	NA	TGTGCCAGCAGTGGTGAGGGATGGGCTGAAGCTTTCTTT	CASSGEGWAEAFF
TRBV20-1	TRBJ1-3	NA	NA	TGCAGTGCTAGTTGGGGGGGAAACTCTGGAAACACCATATATTTT	CSASWGGNSGNTIYF
TRBV5-6	TRBJ1-1	TRBD1	NA	TGTGCCAGCAGCTGGGACAGTATTACTTTCTTT	CASSWDSITFF
TRBV5-1	TRBJ2-7	TRBD2	NA	TGCGCCAGCAGCTTGGACGGGGGGGCCCCCTACGAGCAGTACTTC	CASSLDGGAPYEQYF
TRBV6-5	TRBJ1-1	NA	NA	TGTGCCAGCAGTCCATCGAGGGAACGGGAAGCTTTCTTT	CASSPSREREAFF
TRBV5-1	TRBJ2-5	NA	NA	TGCGCCAGCAGCTTGTTTGCGGGGAGCGGAGAGACCCAGTACTTC	CASSLFAGSGETQYF
TRBV7-2	TRBJ2-1	NA	NA	TGTGCCAGCAGCTTATACGGACTACAAAATGAGCAGTTCTTC	CASSLYGLQNEQFF
TRBV15	TRBJ1-3	TRBD1	many	TGTGCCACCAGCAGAGATAAGGGGGCGAGTGGAAACACCATATATTTT	CATSRDKGASGNTIYF
TRBV7-9	TRBJ2-5	NA	NA	TGTGCCAGCAGCCTCCTAAGCACAGGGGAGACCCAGTACTTC	CASSLLSTGETQYF